This TCR beta chain was recovered during a study of Ad26.COV2.S vaccination and SARS-CoV-2 variants. After removal of 4 bases from V and 1 base from J, the junction contained 1 base not matched to a gene. The CDR3 consists of 14 residues. Germline V gives CDR1 LGHDT, CDR2 YNNKEL (reference sequence). Assay: immunoSEQ multiplex PCR; the TCRdb copy retains only in-frame clones and omits some. The sample lists around 350,000 clones, around 84% occurring once. Treatment of the sample: roughly 18 received Ad26.COV2.S at low or high dose, single or two shots; 5 received placebo; per-sample allocation not given. All samples were drawn on day 63, counting from the first vaccine or placebo injection.

The sample here was peripheral blood, taken in a trial of Ad26.COV2.S vaccine versus placebo. This sequence joins TRBV3-1 (or the pseudogene TRBV3-2) and TRBJ2-3; 8 nucleotides line up with TRBD2. This receptor was identified in a person aged 18-65 years who received the Ad26.COV2.S COVID-19 vaccine or a placebo. This CDR3 reads CASSPTSGTDTQYF. The CDR3 nucleotides read TGTGCCAGCAGCCCGACTAGCGGCACAGATACGCAGTATTTT.